This T cell receptor (beta chain) was sequenced in a study of blood T cell repertoires in COVID-19. Study in general: Italy, Spain and the United States were the sources of the convalescent and acute COVID-19 samples.

Assay: immunoSEQ multiplex PCR; the TCRdb copy retains only in-frame clones and omits some. The repertoire holds tens of thousands of clones, with over 90% as singletons. J was trimmed by 2 bases and V by 2 bases; bases with no gene match: 0. Per the germline V gene, CDR1 is MNHEY and CDR2 is SMNVEV (reference sequence). The CDR3 runs 13 residues. V is TRBV27 and J is TRBJ2-7; TRBD2 agrees at 7 bases. This clonotype was sampled from a human donor in a cohort sampled during active COVID-19. The sample was peripheral blood. The CDR3 bases are TGTGCCAGCAGTTTACGGGGGGCCTACGAGCAGTACTTC. Protein product: CASSLRGAYEQYF.